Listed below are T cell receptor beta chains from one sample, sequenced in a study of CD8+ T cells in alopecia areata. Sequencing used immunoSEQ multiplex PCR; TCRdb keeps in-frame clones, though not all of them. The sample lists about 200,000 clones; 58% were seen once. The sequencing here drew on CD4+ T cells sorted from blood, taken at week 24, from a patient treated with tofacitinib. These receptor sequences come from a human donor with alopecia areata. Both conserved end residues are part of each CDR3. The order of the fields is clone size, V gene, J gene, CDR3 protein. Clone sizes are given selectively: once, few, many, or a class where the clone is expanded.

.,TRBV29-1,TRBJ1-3,CSVTGFGSGNTIYF
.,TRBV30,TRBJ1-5,CAWEPGGRGGNQPQHF
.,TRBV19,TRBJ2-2,CASSNLRDHTGELFF
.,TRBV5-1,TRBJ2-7,CASSSPRDSYEQYF
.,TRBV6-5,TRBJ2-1,CASSYTLYNEQFF
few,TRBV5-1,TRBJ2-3,CASSSRTSGATDTQYF
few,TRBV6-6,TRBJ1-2,CASSLRSRDLDGYTF
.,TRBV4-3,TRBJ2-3,CASSHGAGGPTDTQYF
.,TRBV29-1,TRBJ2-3,CSVPGRVGTDTQYF
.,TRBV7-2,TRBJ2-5,CASSFGNVGGQETQYF
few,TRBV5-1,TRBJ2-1,CASSDQLDNEQFF
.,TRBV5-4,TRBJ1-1,CASTSPGRYAMNTEAFF
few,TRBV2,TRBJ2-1,CASSEGLAGYYNEQFF
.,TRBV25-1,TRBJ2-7,CASSRDSAYEQYF
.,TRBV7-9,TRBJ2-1,CASSPLYTKAYNEQFF
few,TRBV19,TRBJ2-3,CASSETRSGDTQYF
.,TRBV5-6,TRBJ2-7,CASSPPGEGGIYEQYF
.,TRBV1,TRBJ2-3,CTSSQERRGLSSTDTQYF
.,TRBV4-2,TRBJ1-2,CASSPGQGSYGYTF
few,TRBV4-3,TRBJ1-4,CASSQGSDRGLEKLFF
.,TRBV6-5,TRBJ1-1,CASSRSGVLNTEAFF
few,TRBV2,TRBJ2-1,CASRERTSGGLLNEQFF
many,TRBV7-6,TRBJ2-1,CASSLDRVASYNEQFF
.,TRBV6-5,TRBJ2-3,CASSYGGRAADTQYF
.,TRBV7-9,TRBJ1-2,CASSLAGDGYTF
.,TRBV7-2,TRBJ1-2,CASSLLRGYTF
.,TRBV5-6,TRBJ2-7,CASSLRRAYAEQYF
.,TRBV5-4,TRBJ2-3,CASSLEADTQYF
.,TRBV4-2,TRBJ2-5,CASSQSPGEETQYF
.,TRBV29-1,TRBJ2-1,CSVDSANEQFF
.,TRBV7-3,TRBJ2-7,CASSLQGRGEQYF
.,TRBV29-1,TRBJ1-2,CSVDGTGGSKGYGYTF
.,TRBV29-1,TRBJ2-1,CSATGFSGRGYNEQFF
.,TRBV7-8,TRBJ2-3,CASSGRLGQYF
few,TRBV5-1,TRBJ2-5,CASSSGQEAGETQYF
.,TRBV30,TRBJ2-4,CAWSVQFLAKNIQYF
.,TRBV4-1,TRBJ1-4,CASRRVANEKLFF
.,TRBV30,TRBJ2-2,CAWRERRRNTGELFF
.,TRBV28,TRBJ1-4,CASSGTPNEKLFF
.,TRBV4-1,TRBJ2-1,CASSQARGTSGGIEQFF
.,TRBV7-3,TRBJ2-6,CASSLFPGTVNFAGANVLTF